The clone carrying this T cell receptor beta chain was detected many times. Its specificity is unknown. V was trimmed by 6 bases and J by 0 bases, leaving 8 bases between them. In germline, CDR1 is SNHLY, CDR2 FYNNEI. The CDR3 sequence is 13 residues long. The entry originates in a study of T cells in Graves' hyperthyroidism and ophthalmopathy. Study-level results: Researchers found most expanded thyroid clonotypes above 0.001 in blood as well. It was a median approximately 6.9 months before onset that the model predicted ophthalmopathy.

Exclusions: uncontrolled infection, other autoimmune disease, pregnancy, lactation. RNA transcripts gave rise to amplified TCR beta CDR3 regions. During a first-round RT-PCR of the TCR CDR3, the HTBI primer set was used. MiXCR was run by TCRdb on the multiplex PCR reads, yielding one entry per CDR3 protein. This table has 640,000 or so distinct CDR3 sequences, over 12% appearing once. Material for sequencing was blood. The receptor comes from a young woman with Graves' ophthalmopathy. V and J are TRBV2 and TRBJ1-1; a possible D gene is TRBD1 (5 bases). The chain's CDR3 is CASRGEMNTEAFF. The DNA for the CDR3 is TGTGCCAGCAGGGGGGAAATGAACACTGAAGCTTTCTTT. Drawing the rest from reference TRBV2 and TRBJ1-1, the complete variable domain is EPEVTQTPSHQVTQMGQEVILRCVPISNHLYFYWYRQILGQKVEFLVSFYNNEISEKSEIFDDQFSVERPDGSNFTLKIRSTKLEDSAMYFCASRGEMNTEAFFGQGTRLTVV.